One and the same sample provided the 15 T cell receptor beta chains below, sequenced in a study of blood T cell repertoires in COVID-19. Produced via immunoSEQ multiplex PCR; TCRdb's table is partial and in-frame only. The sample shows 350,000 to 450,000 clones, around 90% of them seen only once. Sequenced: peripheral blood. The receptor source for this set is a human donor in a cohort sampled during active COVID-19.

This rearrangement joins TRBV14 to TRBJ2-2, with D possibly being TRBD2 (7 bases). Looked up from germline, CDR1 is SGHDN and CDR2 is FVKESK. The V gene lost 4 bases and the J gene lost 5 bases, with 17 bases spanning the gap. The CDR3 consists of 16 residues. The CDR3 nucleotides are TGTGCCAGCAGCCCCCGACTAGCAGGGGAAACCGGGGAGCTGTTTTTT. Protein sequence: CASSPRLAGETGELFF.

The rearrangement uses TRBV9 and TRBJ2-1, with a tentative D call TRBD1 (5 bases). Germline V gives CDR1 SGDLS, CDR2 YYNGEE. V lost 3 bases to trimming and J lost 3 bases, with 13 bases between them. The length of the CDR3 is 15 residues. The CDR3 DNA reads TGTGCCAGCAGCGGTCAGGGTTGGGGCTACAATGAGCAGTTCTTC. Translated: CASSGQGWGYNEQFF.

V usage is TRBV30 and J usage is TRBJ2-1; TRBD2 aligns across 10 bases. J gave up 0 bases and V 4 bases, and 9 bases lay outside the gene matches. The CDR3 is 17 residues long. CDR1 GTSNPN and CDR2 SVGIG come from the germline V gene (reference sequence). The CDR3 is CAWMDSGGPSSYNEQFF. CDR3 nucleotides: TGTGCCTGGATGGATAGCGGGGGGCCAAGCTCCTACAATGAGCAGTTCTTC.

This clone was counted a single time. This sequence joins TRBV6-1 and TRBJ1-2; D may be TRBD1 (6 bases). V lost 11 bases to trimming and J lost 7 bases, with 14 bases between them. This CDR3 has 11 residues. The germline V gene has CDR1 MNHNS and CDR2 SASEGT. The CDR3 here is CALEGVGGYTF. The CDR3 DNA reads as TGTGCCCTAGAGGGGGTGGGTGGCTACACCTTC.

The V gene is TRBV6-5, the J gene TRBJ2-1; 9 positions match TRBD1. Germline values: CDR1 MNHEY, CDR2 SVGAGI. With V trimmed by 5 bases and J by 9 bases, 11 bases remained unmatched. The CDR3 totals 15 residues. CDR3 DNA sequence: TGTGCCAGCAGTCGCCCGGGACAGGGTGGGAGTGAGCAGTTCTTC. Protein product: CASSRPGQGGSEQFF.

The CDR3 DNA reads TGTGCCAGCAGCCGTGGTTTAGCCACAGATACGCAGTATTTT. Amino acids: CASSRGLATDTQYF. V and J are TRBV3-1 (or the pseudogene TRBV3-2) and TRBJ2-3; D is unclear. The germline gives CDR1 LGHDT, CDR2 YNNKEL (reference sequence). V was clipped by 4 bases and J by 2 bases, with 10 bases between them. The CDR3 totals 14 residues.

The table lists this clone with a count of one. This rearrangement joins TRBV30 to TRBJ2-7; D is possibly TRBD1 (5 bases). V was pared by 2 bases and J by 5 bases, with 13 bases between. Germline V CDR1 and CDR2: GTSNPN, SVGIG (reference sequence). This CDR3 spans 13 amino acids. The CDR3 DNA sequence: TGTGCCTGGAGTAGGCAGGGTAACCACGAGCAGTACTTC. Translated: CAWSRQGNHEQYF.

The rearrangement uses TRBV27 and TRBJ2-1; D gene unclear. The germline V gene encodes CDR1 MNHEY and CDR2 SMNVEV (reference sequence). Trimming removed 1 base from V and 2 bases from J, with 12 bases in between. The CDR3 covers 16 residues. The CDR3 DNA follows: TGTGCCAGCAGTTTATTTGCAGAAACCGCCTACAATGAGCAGTTCTTC. As protein: CASSLFAETAYNEQFF.

V and J are TRBV4-2 and TRBJ2-5; 13 bases fit TRBD2. Trimming removed 1 base from V and 5 bases from J; junction bases left unmatched: 4. The germline gives CDR1 LGHNA, CDR2 YNFKEQ. The CDR3 loop spans 16 amino acids. The chain's CDR3 is CASSQGTSGSEETQYF. DNA of the CDR3: TGTGCCAGCAGCCAAGGGACTAGCGGGAGTGAGGAGACCCAGTACTTC.

The rearrangement links TRBV5-6 to TRBJ1-2; no clear D. Germline CDR1 reads SGHDT; CDR2 reads YYEEEE. This CDR3 has 16 amino acids. V shed 2 bases and J shed 2 bases, with 16 bases lying between them. CDR3 nucleotides: TGTGCCAGCAGCTTTATCCATAGAACGGGGAACTATGGCTACACCTTC. This translates into CASSFIHRTGNYGYTF.

This clone appeared once. This chain links TRBV7-2 with TRBJ2-7, with TRBD2 matching 11 bases. The CDR3 spans 17 residues. Germline-derived CDR1 and CDR2 are SGHTA and FQGNSA. Unmatched junction bases numbered 16, after V lost 5 bases and J lost 7 bases. Here the CDR3 DNA reads TGTGCCAGCAGCCCGGGACTAGCGGACGTAATCTACGAGGAGCAGTACTTC. Translated: CASSPGLADVIYEEQYF.

V is TRBV9 and J is TRBJ1-2; TRBD1 aligns across 7 bases. The CDR3 sequence is 14 residues long. J was trimmed by 2 bases and V by 4 bases; bases with no gene match: 5. The germline V gene has CDR1 SGDLS and CDR2 YYNGEE. CDR3 sequence: CASSTGVTNYGYTF. The CDR3 bases are TGTGCCAGCAGCACAGGGGTAACCAACTATGGCTACACCTTC.

The V and J genes are TRBV30 and TRBJ2-1, with 14 bases that match TRBD2. V lost 3 bases to trimming and J lost 1 base; unmatched junction nucleotides: 14. This CDR3 is 20 amino acids long. Germline lookup yields CDR1 GTSNPN and CDR2 SVGIG (reference sequence). The DNA of the CDR3 is TGTGCCTGGAGGTTCTCCCGCGGACTAGCGGGAGGTCGGTCCTACAATGAGCAGTTCTTC. Encoded protein: CAWRFSRGLAGGRSYNEQFF.

The chain joins TRBV20-1 to TRBJ1-1, with unresolved D. This CDR3 has 10 residues. V gave up 7 bases and J gave up 7 bases, with 10 bases separating them. Germline CDR1 is DFQATT and CDR2 is SNEGSKA (reference sequence). The CDR3 bases are TGCAGTGTCGTTGCGGGTGAAGCTTTCTTT. It translates to CSVVAGEAFF.

Written as DNA, the CDR3 is TGTGCCATCAGTAAGGGACAGAATAATTCACCCCTCCACTTT. Protein sequence: CAISKGQNNSPLHF. The gene calls are TRBV10-3 and TRBJ1-6, with 7 bases fitting TRBD1. This CDR3 has 14 residues. Germline lookup yields CDR1 ENHRY and CDR2 SYGVKD. Unmatched junction bases numbered 3, after V lost 5 bases and J lost 5 bases.